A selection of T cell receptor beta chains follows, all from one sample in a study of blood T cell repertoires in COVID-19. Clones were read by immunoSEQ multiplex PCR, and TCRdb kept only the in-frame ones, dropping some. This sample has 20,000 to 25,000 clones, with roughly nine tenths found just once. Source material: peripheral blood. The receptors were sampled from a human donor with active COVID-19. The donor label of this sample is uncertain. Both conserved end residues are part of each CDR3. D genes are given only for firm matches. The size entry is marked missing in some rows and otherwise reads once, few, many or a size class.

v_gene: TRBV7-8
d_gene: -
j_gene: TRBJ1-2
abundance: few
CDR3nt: TGTGCCAGCAGCATAACACAGGCTAACTATGGCTACACCTTC
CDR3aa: CASSITQANYGYTF

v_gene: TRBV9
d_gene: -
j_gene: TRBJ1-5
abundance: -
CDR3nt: TGTGCCAGCAGCGCGTCCTCCCTAGGTCAGCCCCAGCATTTT
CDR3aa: CASSASSLGQPQHF

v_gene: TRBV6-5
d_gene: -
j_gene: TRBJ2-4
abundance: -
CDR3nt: TGTGCCAGCAGCGATAATCTAGGGGACATTCAGTACTTC
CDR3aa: CASSDNLGDIQYF

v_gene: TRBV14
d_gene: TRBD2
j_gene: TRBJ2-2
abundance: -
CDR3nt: TGTGCCAGCAGCCAAAAGACTGTAGCGGGAGGTCCCGCGAACACCGGGGAGCTGTTTTTT
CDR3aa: CASSQKTVAGGPANTGELFF

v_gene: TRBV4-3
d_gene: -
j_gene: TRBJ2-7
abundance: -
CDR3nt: TGCGCCAGCAGCCAAGATTGGGGGCCCAACCCCTCCTACGAGCAGTACTTC
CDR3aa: CASSQDWGPNPSYEQYF

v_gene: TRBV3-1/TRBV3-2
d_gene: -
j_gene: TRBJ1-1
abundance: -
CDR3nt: TGTGCCAGCAGCACCTGGCCGGGGGAGGGTGAAGCTTTCTTT
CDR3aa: CASSTWPGEGEAFF

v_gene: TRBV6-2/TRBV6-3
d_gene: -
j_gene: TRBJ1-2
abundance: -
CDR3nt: TGTGCCAGCAGTTACACGACAGTAGCTAACTATGGCTACACCTTC
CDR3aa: CASSYTTVANYGYTF

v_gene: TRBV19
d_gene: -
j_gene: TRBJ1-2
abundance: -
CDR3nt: TGTGCCAGTAGTATAGGGGGGGACTATGGCTACACCTTC
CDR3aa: CASSIGGDYGYTF

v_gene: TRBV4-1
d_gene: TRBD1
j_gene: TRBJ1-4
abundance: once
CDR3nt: TGCGCCAGCAGCCAATGGGGGACAGGGCTGGAAAAACTGTTTTTT
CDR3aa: CASSQWGTGLEKLFF

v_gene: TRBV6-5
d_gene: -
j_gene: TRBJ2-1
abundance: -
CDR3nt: TGTGCCAGCAGTTCAGGGGCCAGGGGCGACAATGAGCAGTTCTTC
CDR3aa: CASSSGARGDNEQFF

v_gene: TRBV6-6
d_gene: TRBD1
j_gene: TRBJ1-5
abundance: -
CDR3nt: TGTGCCAGCAGAAACAGGGGGGATTATCAGCCCCAGCATTTT
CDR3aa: CASRNRGDYQPQHF

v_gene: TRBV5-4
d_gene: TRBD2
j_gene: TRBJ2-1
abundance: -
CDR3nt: TGTGCCAGCAGCTTGTCCCTAGCGGGCCTCAATGAGCAGTTCTTC
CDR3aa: CASSLSLAGLNEQFF

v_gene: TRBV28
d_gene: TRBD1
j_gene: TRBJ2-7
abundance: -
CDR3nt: TGTGCCAGCACCTTCCCGCCGGGGACAGGGGATAGGTACGAGCAGTACTTC
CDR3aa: CASTFPPGTGDRYEQYF

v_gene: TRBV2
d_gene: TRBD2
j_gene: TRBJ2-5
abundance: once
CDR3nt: TGTGCCAGCAGTGAATTGAAAGCGGGGTACCAAGAGACCCAGTACTTC
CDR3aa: CASSELKAGYQETQYF

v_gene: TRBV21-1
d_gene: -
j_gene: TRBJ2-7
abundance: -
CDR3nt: TGTGCCAGCAGCAAAGGACCCGGGACAGGGACCTACGAGCAGTACTTC
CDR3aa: CASSKGPGTGTYEQYF

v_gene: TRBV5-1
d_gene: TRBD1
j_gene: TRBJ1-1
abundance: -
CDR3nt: TGCGCCAGCAGACCTGGACAGGGAGACGCTGAAGCTTTCTTT
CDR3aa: CASRPGQGDAEAFF

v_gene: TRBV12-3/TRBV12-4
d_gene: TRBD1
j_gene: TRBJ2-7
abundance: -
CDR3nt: TGTGCCAGCAGTTTCTTCGGGACAGGGAAGTACTTC
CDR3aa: CASSFFGTGKYF

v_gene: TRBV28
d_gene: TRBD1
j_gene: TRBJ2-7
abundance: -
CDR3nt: TGTGCCAGCAGTCCCTGGACAGGGGTCACCTCCTACGAGCAGTACTTC
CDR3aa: CASSPWTGVTSYEQYF

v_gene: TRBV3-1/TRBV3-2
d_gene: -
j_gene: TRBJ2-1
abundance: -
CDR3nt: TGTGCCAGCAGCCAATTGGGAGCCAATGAGCAGTTCTTC
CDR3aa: CASSQLGANEQFF

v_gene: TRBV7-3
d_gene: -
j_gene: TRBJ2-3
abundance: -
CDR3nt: TGTGCCAGCAGCCCCAGGGATGCAGATACGCAGTATTTT
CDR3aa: CASSPRDADTQYF

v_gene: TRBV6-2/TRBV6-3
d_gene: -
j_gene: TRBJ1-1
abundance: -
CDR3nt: TGTGCCAGCAGCCCCAGGACTGAAACCAAGGCTTTCTTT
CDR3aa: CASSPRTETKAFF

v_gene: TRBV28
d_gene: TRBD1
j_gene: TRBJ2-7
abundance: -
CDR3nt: TGTGCCAGCAGTAAAATACAGGGGAAGAAGTACGAGCAGTACTTC
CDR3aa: CASSKIQGKKYEQYF

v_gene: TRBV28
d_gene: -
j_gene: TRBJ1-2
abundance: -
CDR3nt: TGTGCCACCCGGGATGGGCCCTATGGCTACACCTTC
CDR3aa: CATRDGPYGYTF

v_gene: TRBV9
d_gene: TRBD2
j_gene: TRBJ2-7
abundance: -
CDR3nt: TGTGCCAGCAGCGTAGCCACTAGCGGTCCCTACGAGCAGTACTTC
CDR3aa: CASSVATSGPYEQYF

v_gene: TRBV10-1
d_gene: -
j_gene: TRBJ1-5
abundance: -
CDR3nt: TGCGCCAGCAGTGAGTCCTATCAGCCCCAGCATTTT
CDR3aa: CASSESYQPQHF

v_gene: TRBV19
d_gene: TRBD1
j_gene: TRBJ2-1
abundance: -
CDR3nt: TGTGCCAGTAGTATCTACGACAGGGGAGGCAATGAGCAGTTCTTC
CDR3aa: CASSIYDRGGNEQFF

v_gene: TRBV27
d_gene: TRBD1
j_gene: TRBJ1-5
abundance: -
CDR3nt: TGTGCCAGCAGTTCGTCTGCGGGACAGGGTGTTTTTCAGCCCCAGCATTTT
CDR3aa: CASSSSAGQGVFQPQHF

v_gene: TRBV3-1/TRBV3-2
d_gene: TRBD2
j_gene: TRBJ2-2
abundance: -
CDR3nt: TGTGCCAGCAGCCAAGCTCGGCTAGCGGGAAACACCGGGGAGCTGTTTTTT
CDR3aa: CASSQARLAGNTGELFF

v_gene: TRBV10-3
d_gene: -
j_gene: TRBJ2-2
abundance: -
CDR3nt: TGTGCCATCAGTGAGTCGAACCTAGCAGACAACACCGGGGAGCTGTTTTTT
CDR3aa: CAISESNLADNTGELFF

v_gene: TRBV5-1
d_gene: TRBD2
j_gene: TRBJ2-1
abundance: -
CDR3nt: TGCGCCAGCAGGGAAACCGGACTAGCGGCTTCTAATGAGCAGTTCTTC
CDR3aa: CASRETGLAASNEQFF

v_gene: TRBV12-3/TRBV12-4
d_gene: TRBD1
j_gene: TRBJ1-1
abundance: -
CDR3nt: TGTGCCAGCAGTCTGACAGGGAGACAAGCTTTCTTT
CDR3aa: CASSLTGRQAFF

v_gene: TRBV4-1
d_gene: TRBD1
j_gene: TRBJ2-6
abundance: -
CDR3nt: TGCGCCAGCAGCCAAGAGGCAGGGGGCGCTGGGGCCAACGTCCTGACTTTC
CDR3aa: CASSQEAGGAGANVLTF

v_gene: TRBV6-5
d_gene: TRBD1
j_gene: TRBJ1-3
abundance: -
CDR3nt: TGTGCCAGCAGTTACTCGGACAGGGGGACTGGAAACACCATATATTTT
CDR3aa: CASSYSDRGTGNTIYF

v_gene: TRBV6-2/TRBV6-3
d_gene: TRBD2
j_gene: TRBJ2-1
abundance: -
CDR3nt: TGTGCCAGCAGTTACCTGACTAGCGGTGCTGAATGGCGGACCTACAATGAGCAGTTCTTC
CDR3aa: CASSYLTSGAEWRTYNEQFF

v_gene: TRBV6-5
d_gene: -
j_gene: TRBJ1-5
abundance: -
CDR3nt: TGTGCCAGCAGTCAGGGGTCCTTTAGCAATCAGCCCCAGCATTTT
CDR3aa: CASSQGSFSNQPQHF

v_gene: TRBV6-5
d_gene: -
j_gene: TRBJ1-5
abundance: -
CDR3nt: TGTGCCAGCAGTTACATGGCAGGTTACCAGCCCCAGCATTTT
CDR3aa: CASSYMAGYQPQHF